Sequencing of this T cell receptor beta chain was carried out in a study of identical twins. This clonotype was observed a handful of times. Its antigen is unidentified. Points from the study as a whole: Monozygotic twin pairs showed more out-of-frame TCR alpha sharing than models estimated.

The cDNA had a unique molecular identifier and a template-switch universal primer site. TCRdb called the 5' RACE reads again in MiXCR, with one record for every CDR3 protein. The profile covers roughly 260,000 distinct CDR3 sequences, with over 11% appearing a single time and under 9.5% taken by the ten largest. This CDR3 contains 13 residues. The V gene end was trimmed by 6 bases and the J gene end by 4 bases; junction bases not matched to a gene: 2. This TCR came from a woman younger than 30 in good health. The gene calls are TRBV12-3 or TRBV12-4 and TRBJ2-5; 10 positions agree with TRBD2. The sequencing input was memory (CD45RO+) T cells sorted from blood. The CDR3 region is CASRAGGRETQYF. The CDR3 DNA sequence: TGTGCCAGCAGAGCGGGGGGGCGAGAGACCCAGTACTTC.